The 21 T cell receptor beta chains listed next were all sequenced from one sample in a study of shared clonotypes between healthy human individuals. Repertoires were generated with immunoSEQ multiplex PCR, while TCRdb's copy carries only in-frame clones and drops some. The sample includes about 2,500,000 clones, approximately 90% of them seen just once. The sequencing sample was made of naive CD4+ T cells sorted from blood. Subset denoted: CD45RA+ positively selected. These receptors were collected from a man younger than 35 in good health.

This chain connects TRBV5-4 to TRBJ2-2; D is possibly TRBD1 (5 bases). Trimming took 2 bases from V and 4 from J, leaving 9 bases between them. The CDR3 has 14 amino acids. Germline V gene data show CDR1 as SGHNT and CDR2 as YYREEE (reference sequence). CDR3 coding DNA: TGTGCCAGCAGCTTCTCAGGGATCACCGGGGAGCTGTTTTTT. Its translation is CASSFSGITGELFF.

About this clone: The same CDR3 can be traced to other DNA sequences in this sample. This chain connects TRBV18 to TRBJ1-1, with 7 bases lining up with TRBD1. Germline values: CDR1 KGHSH, CDR2 LQKENI. V dropped 0 bases and J dropped 4; count of bases not matched to a gene: 5. CDR3 length: 15 residues. Here the CDR3 reads CASSPPAGGRTEAFF. The CDR3 DNA sequence: TGTGCCAGCTCACCACCGGCAGGGGGTCGCACTGAAGCTTTCTTT.

This chain connects TRBV7-8 to TRBJ2-3, with 12 bases matching TRBD2. The junction had 5 bases not matched to a gene; V was cut back by 5 bases and J by 2 bases. The CDR3 length is 16 residues. Germline V CDR1 and CDR2: SGHVS, FQNEAQ. The CDR3 region has the DNA TGTGCCAGCAGCACCGGACTAGCGGGAACCACAGATACGCAGTATTTT. Its protein is CASSTGLAGTTDTQYF.

The V and J genes are TRBV13 and TRBJ1-5; no clear D. CDR3 length: 13 residues. From germline, CDR1 is PRHDT and CDR2 FYEKMQ (reference sequence). The ends were cut back, 0 bases at V and 6 bases at J, with 6 bases in the middle. CDR3 bases: TGTGCCAGCAGCTTAGGCCCATTTCAGCCCCAGCATTTT. It codes for CASSLGPFQPQHF. Full variable domain (missing parts from reference TRBV13 and TRBJ1-5): AAGVIQSPRHLIKEKRETATLKCYPIPRHDTVYWYQQGPGQDPQFLISFYEKMQSDKGSIPDRFSAQQFSDYHSELNMSSLELGDSALYFCASSLGPFQPQHFGDGTRLSIL.

CDR3 coding DNA: TGTGCCAGCAGTTTGTTGCGGGAGGGGACCCAGTACTTC. Its protein is CASSLLREGTQYF. The gene calls are TRBV6-1 and TRBJ2-5; 9 nucleotides agree with TRBD2. The CDR3 runs to 13 residues. Germline V lookup: CDR1 MNHNS, CDR2 SASEGT. V was clipped by 5 bases and J by 7 bases; unmatched bases: 5.

This clone was picked up a small number of times. The junction shows a germline mismatch at one end, possibly a read error. The chain has TRBV7-7 and TRBJ2-7; D is unresolved. Germline CDR1 is SSHAT and CDR2 is FNYEAQ (reference sequence). This CDR3 has 15 residues. CDR3 in amino acids: CASSRALDGPYEQYF. The CDR3 DNA sequence: TGTGCTAGCAGCCGCGCACTGGACGGCCCCTACGAGCAGTACTTC.

The chain recombines TRBV30 with TRBJ1-6, with D maybe TRBD1 (6 bases). The CDR3 length is 15 residues. CDR1 and CDR2 from the germline V gene are GTSNPN and SVGIG (reference sequence). Between the trimmed V and J ends, which lost 1 base and 4 bases, there was a span of 11 bases. CDR3 DNA sequence: TGTGCCTGGAGTGCAGCCAGGGGTTATAATTCACCCCTCCACTTT. Translation: CAWSAARGYNSPLHF.

The chain couples TRBV30 to TRBJ2-2; D is ambiguous. The CDR3 length is 16 residues. From germline, CDR1 is GTSNPN and CDR2 SVGIG (reference sequence). V was cut by 2 bases and J by 5 bases, with 18 bases left in between. The CDR3 DNA follows: TGTGCCTGGAGTAGGGCGGCCAAAACGAGGACCGGGGAGCTGTTTTTT. This encodes CAWSRAAKTRTGELFF.

This clone was recorded only once. Other DNA sequences of this sample code for an identical CDR3. The chain joins TRBV10-3 to TRBJ2-3; D unclear. Trimming stripped 4 bases from V and 6 bases from J, with 8 bases between. From germline, CDR1 is ENHRY and CDR2 SYGVKD. The CDR3 runs 12 residues. This CDR3 is CAISGSSDTQYF. The CDR3 DNA sequence: TGTGCCATCAGTGGTTCGTCCGATACGCAGTATTTT.

The chain joins TRBV6-5 to TRBJ1-1; possible D gene TRBD1, 6 bases. This CDR3 has 15 amino acids. Trimming pared 5 bases from V and 4 bases from J, leaving 17 bases between. Germline-derived CDR1 and CDR2 are MNHEY and SVGAGI. The CDR3 DNA reads as TGTGCCAGCAGTCGTCAGACAGGTGTGGTCACTGAAGCTTTCTTT. This encodes CASSRQTGVVTEAFF.

The chain employs TRBV29-1 and TRBJ2-3; D may be TRBD1 (6 bases). The CDR3 sequence is 14 residues long. Trimming removed 0 bases at V and 4 bases at J, with 11 bases between. In germline, CDR1 is SQVTM, CDR2 ANQGSEA. The CDR3 bases are TGCAGCGTTGAAGATCGCAGGGGAGCAGATACGCAGTATTTT. Translating gives CSVEDRRGADTQYF.

Only one count was recorded for this clone. Within the sample, other DNA sequences also encode this same CDR3. The CDR3 DNA follows: TGTGCCAGCAGCCAAGATCGACCCAGCGAGCAGTTCTTC. Protein product: CASSQDRPSEQFF. The chain combines TRBV14 with TRBJ2-1; D is ambiguous. Between the trimmed V and J ends, which lost 0 bases and 10 bases, there was a span of 10 bases. Germline-derived CDR1 and CDR2 are SGHDN and FVKESK. This CDR3 has 13 residues.

The chain is built from TRBV18 and TRBJ2-7; D perhaps matches TRBD2 (5 bases). The length of the CDR3 is 15 residues. Germline-derived CDR1 and CDR2 are KGHSH and LQKENI. The V end was cut by 1 base, the J end by 3 bases, with 13 bases between. The CDR3 nucleotides are TGTGCCAGCTCACCACAGGGAGCTGTACTCTACGAGCAGTACTTC. This translates into CASSPQGAVLYEQYF.

This clone was counted a few times. The chain employs TRBV19 and TRBJ1-5, with D unclear. Germline values: CDR1 LNHDA, CDR2 SQIVND (reference sequence). The CDR3 runs to 14 residues. Trimming removed 8 bases at V and 4 bases at J, with 15 bases between. The CDR3 protein is CASFPPGRNQPQHF. DNA for the CDR3: TGTGCCAGTTTCCCCCCCGGCAGGAATCAGCCCCAGCATTTT.

This sequence joins TRBV6-1 and TRBJ2-4; tentatively, D is TRBD1 or TRBD2 (5 bases each). Germline V CDR1 and CDR2: MNHNS, SASEGT. Deletions cut 1 base from V and 0 bases from J, with 16 bases between. This CDR3 spans 18 amino acids. CDR3 loop: CASSEGAGRTLAKNIQYF. The CDR3, as DNA: TGTGCCAGCAGTGAAGGGGCAGGGAGAACTCTAGCCAAAAACATTCAGTACTTC.

The J gene is TRBJ1-4, the V gene TRBV6-1; D perhaps matches TRBD1 (5 bases). Trimming shortened V by 6 bases and J by 5 bases, and 13 bases separated the two germline ends. The CDR3 extends over 14 amino acids. Germline V gene data show CDR1 as MNHNS and CDR2 as SASEGT. Here the CDR3 reads CASSGYRGNEKLFF. CDR3 DNA: TGTGCCAGCAGCGGATACCGGGGCAATGAAAAACTGTTTTTT.

The chain has TRBV11-2 and TRBJ1-1; TRBD1 is a possible D gene (5 bases). Germline-derived CDR1 and CDR2 are SGHAT and FQNNGV. The CDR3 consists of 13 residues. Trimming pared 3 bases from V and 9 bases from J, leaving 14 bases between. CDR3 DNA: TGTGCCAGCAGCTTCACCGAGGGGCAGAAAGCTTTCTTT. Amino acid sequence: CASSFTEGQKAFF.

The gene calls are TRBV6-1 and TRBJ1-6; 9 bases fit TRBD1. CDR1 MNHNS and CDR2 SASEGT come from the germline V gene. The CDR3 totals 17 residues. Trimming at V came to 0 bases and at J to 5 bases, leaving 5 bases not matched to a gene. CDR3 DNA sequence: TGTGCCAGCAGTGAAGCTTCAGGACAGGGGAATAATTCACCCCTCCACTTT. Its translation is CASSEASGQGNNSPLHF.

This clone was detected only once. The chain employs TRBV5-1 and TRBJ2-2; D is unclear. The CDR3 covers 16 residues. V was pared by 1 base and J by 4 bases, with 14 bases between. The V gene's germline CDR1 is SGHRS and CDR2 YFSETQ. The CDR3 protein is CASSLRSTGGTGELFF. CDR3 nucleotide sequence: TGCGCCAGCAGCTTGCGGTCGACGGGCGGCACCGGGGAGCTGTTTTTT.

This chain uses TRBV4-1 with TRBJ2-7; TRBD2 matches 10 bases. The CDR3 contains 16 residues. Germline V CDR1 and CDR2: MGHRA, YSYEKL. V shed 2 bases, J shed 3 bases, and the junction held 7 bases outside the gene matches. The DNA for the CDR3 is TGCGCCAGCAGCCAAATGACTAGCGGGTGGATCTACGAGCAGTACTTC. Protein: CASSQMTSGWIYEQYF.

Here the CDR3 reads CASSLVGGRSTDTQYF. In nucleotides, the CDR3 is TGTGCCAGCAGCTTGGTCGGGGGTCGTAGCACAGATACGCAGTATTTT. The chain recombines TRBV5-4 with TRBJ2-3, with D possibly being TRBD2 (6 bases). Trimming took 0 bases from V and 0 from J, leaving 11 bases between them. Looked up from germline, CDR1 is SGHNT and CDR2 is YYREEE (reference sequence). CDR3 length equals 16 residues.